The 5 T cell receptor beta chains reported below all come from one sample, sequenced in a study of cytomegalovirus exposure and HLA in healthy donors. The PCR contained 60 Vbeta and 13 Jbeta primers. TCRdb keeps only in-frame clones here, not all; method: immunoSEQ multiplex PCR. The data hold about 110,000 clones, with around 75% observed a single time. The material sequenced was PBMCs. These receptors all come from a man aged 40-55 years in good health and CMV-seronegative.

The rearrangement uses TRBV6-1 and TRBJ1-3; possibly TRBD1 for D (5 bases). The length of the CDR3 is 15 residues. Germline V CDR1 and CDR2: MNHNS, SASEGT. V was pared by 11 bases and J by 0 bases, with 17 bases between. CDR3 sequence (DNA): TGTGCCTCCAAGGCAGGGATGAACTCTGGAAACACCATATATTTT. Translating it yields CASKAGMNSGNTIYF.

The chain joins TRBV5-1 to TRBJ2-7; possibly TRBD1 for D (6 bases). Germline assignment: CDR1 SGHRS and CDR2 YFSETQ. The V end was cut by 4 bases, the J end by 0 bases, with 11 bases between. The CDR3 contains 14 residues. The CDR3 protein is CASSRDTYSYEQYF. The DNA of the CDR3 is TGCGCCAGCAGCCGGGACACATACTCCTACGAGCAGTACTTC. The full variable domain, its missing parts supplied by reference TRBV5-1 and TRBJ2-7, is KAGVTQTPRYLIKTRGQQVTLSCSPISGHRSVSWYQQTPGQGLQFLFEYFSETQRNKGNFPGRFSGRQFSNSRSEMNVSTLELGDSALYLCASSRDTYSYEQYFGPGTRLTVT.

This chain uses TRBV7-2 with TRBJ2-7; tentative D call: TRBD1 (5 bases). Between the trimmed V and J ends, which lost 5 bases and 6 bases, there was a span of 20 bases. Germline-derived CDR1 and CDR2 are SGHTA and FQGNSA. This CDR3 spans 15 amino acids. The chain's CDR3 is CASSEQESPSGEQYF. CDR3 coding DNA: TGTGCCAGCAGCGAACAGGAGTCCCCTTCCGGCGAGCAGTACTTC.

This clone appeared a few times. The V gene is TRBV14, the J gene TRBJ2-7; 8 bases are a match to TRBD1. CDR1 and CDR2 from the germline V gene are SGHDN and FVKESK. The CDR3 totals 18 residues. Trimming at V came to 0 bases and at J to 3 bases, leaving 13 bases not matched to a gene. The CDR3 sequence is CASSQDSIISGGVYEQYF. CDR3 DNA sequence: TGTGCCAGCAGCCAAGATTCAATCATCTCAGGGGGCGTCTACGAGCAGTACTTC.

A few counts support this clone. The rearrangement uses TRBV5-1 and TRBJ2-7, with 11 bases that match TRBD1. This CDR3 contains 14 residues. V was clipped by 3 bases and J by 3 bases; unmatched bases: 2. Germline CDR1 is SGHRS and CDR2 is YFSETQ. DNA for the CDR3: TGCGCCAGCAGCTGGGGGACAGGGGGCTACGAGCAGTACTTC. This codes for CASSWGTGGYEQYF. Combining the CDR3 with reference TRBV5-1 and TRBJ2-7 gives the whole variable domain KAGVTQTPRYLIKTRGQQVTLSCSPISGHRSVSWYQQTPGQGLQFLFEYFSETQRNKGNFPGRFSGRQFSNSRSEMNVSTLELGDSALYLCASSWGTGGYEQYFGPGTRLTVT.